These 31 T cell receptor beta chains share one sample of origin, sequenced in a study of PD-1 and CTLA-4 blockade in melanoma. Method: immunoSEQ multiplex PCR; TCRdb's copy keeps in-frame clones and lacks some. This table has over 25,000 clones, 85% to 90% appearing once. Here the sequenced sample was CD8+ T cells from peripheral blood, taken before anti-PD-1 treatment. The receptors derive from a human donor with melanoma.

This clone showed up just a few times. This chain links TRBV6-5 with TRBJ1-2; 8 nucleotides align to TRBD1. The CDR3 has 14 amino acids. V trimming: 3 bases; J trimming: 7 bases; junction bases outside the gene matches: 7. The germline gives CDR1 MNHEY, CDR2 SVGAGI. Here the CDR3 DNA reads TGTGCCAGCAGTTATGGGACAGGACGCGGTGGCTACACCTTC. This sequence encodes CASSYGTGRGGYTF.

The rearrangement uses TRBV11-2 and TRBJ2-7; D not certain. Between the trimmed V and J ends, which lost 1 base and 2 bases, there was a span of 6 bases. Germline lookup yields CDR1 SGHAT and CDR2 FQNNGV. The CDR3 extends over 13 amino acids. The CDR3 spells CASSLGGTYEQYF. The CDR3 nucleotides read TGTGCCAGCAGCTTAGGGGGAACCTACGAGCAGTACTTC.

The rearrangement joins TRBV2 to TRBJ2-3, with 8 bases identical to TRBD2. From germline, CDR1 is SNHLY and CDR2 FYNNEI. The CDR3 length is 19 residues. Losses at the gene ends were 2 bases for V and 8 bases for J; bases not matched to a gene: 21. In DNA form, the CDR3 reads TGTGCCAGCAGTGAAAGGGACACCGGACTAGCCGAGGGCTATTTTACGCAGTATTTT. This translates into CASSERDTGLAEGYFTQYF.

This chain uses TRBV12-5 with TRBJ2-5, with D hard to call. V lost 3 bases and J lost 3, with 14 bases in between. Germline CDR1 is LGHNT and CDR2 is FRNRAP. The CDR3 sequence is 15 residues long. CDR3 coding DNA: TGTGCTAGTGGTTTTTACCCGGGTAGGGAAGAGACCCAGTACTTC. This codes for CASGFYPGREETQYF.

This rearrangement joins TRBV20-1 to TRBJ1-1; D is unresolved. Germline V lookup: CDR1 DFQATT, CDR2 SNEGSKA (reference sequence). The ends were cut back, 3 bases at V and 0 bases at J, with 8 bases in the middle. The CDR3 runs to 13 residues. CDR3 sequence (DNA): TGCAGTGCTAGTGATCTCTTGAACACTGAAGCTTTCTTT. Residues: CSASDLLNTEAFF.

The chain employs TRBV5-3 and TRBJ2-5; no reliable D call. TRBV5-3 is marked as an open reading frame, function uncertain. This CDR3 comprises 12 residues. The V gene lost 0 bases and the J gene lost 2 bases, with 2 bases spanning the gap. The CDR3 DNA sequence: TGTGCCAGAAGCTTGGAACAAGAGACCCAGTACTTC. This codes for CARSLEQETQYF.

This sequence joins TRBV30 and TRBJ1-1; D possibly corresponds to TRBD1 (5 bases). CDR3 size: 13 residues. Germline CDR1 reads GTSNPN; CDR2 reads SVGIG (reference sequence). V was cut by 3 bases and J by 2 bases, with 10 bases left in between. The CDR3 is CAWSEDTNTEAFF. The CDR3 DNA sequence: TGTGCCTGGAGCGAGGACACTAACACTGAAGCTTTCTTT.

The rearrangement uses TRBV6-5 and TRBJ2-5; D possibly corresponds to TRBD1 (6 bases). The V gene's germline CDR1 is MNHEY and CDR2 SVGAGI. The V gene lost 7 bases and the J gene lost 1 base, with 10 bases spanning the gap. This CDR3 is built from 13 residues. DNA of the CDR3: TGTGCCAGCAAACAGGGCCTCCAAGAGACCCAGTACTTC. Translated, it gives CASKQGLQETQYF.

DNA for the CDR3: TGTGCCAGCAGCCGTTGGGCAGACCAAGAGACCCAGTACTTC. It specifies CASSRWADQETQYF. V gene TRBV11-2 combines with J gene TRBJ2-5; no clear D gene. The V and J ends lost 5 bases and 0 bases respectively, with 10 bases between them. This CDR3 contains 14 residues. Germline V CDR1 and CDR2: SGHAT, FQNNGV.

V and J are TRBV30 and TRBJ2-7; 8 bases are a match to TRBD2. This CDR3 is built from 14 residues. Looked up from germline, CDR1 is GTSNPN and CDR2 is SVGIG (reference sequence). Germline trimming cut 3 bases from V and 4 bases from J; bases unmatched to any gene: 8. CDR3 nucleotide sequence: TGTGCCTGGAGGGCAAAGCGGGAGTTATACGAGCAGTACTTC. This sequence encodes CAWRAKRELYEQYF.

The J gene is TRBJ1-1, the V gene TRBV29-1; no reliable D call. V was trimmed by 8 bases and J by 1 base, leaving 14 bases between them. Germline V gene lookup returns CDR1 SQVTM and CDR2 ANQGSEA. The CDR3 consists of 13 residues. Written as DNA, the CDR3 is TGCAGCCCGTGGCAGGCTACGAACACTGAAGCTTTCTTT. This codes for CSPWQATNTEAFF.

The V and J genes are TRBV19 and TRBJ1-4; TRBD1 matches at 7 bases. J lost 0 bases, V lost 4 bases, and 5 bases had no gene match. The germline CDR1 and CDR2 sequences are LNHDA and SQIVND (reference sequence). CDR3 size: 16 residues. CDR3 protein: CASSRGQASTNEKLFF. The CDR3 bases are TGTGCCAGTAGTAGAGGACAGGCCTCAACTAATGAAAAACTGTTTTTT.

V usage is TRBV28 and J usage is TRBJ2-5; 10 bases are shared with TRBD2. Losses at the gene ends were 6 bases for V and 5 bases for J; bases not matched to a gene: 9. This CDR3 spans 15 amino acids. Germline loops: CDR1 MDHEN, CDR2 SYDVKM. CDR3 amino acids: CASSPPAGGPETQYF. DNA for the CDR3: TGTGCCAGCAGCCCCCCAGCGGGGGGGCCGGAGACCCAGTACTTC.

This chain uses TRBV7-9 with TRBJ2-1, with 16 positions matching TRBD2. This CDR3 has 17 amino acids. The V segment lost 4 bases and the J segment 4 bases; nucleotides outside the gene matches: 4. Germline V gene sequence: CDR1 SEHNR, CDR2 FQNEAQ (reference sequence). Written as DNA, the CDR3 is TGTGCCAGCAGCTCGGGACTAGCGGGAGGGAAATACAATGAGCAGTTCTTC. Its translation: CASSSGLAGGKYNEQFF. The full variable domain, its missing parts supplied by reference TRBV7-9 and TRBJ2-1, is DTGVSQNPRHKITKRGQNVTFRCDPISEHNRLYWYRQTLGQGPEFLTYFQNEAQLEKSRLLSDRFSAERPKGSFSTLEIQRTEQGDSAMYLCASSSGLAGGKYNEQFFGPGTRLTVL.

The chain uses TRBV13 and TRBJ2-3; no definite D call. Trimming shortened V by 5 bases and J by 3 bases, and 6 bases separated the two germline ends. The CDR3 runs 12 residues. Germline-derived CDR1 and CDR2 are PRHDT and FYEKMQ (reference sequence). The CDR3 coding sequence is TGTGCCAGCAGCCCTGGAACAGATACGCAGTATTTT. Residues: CASSPGTDTQYF.

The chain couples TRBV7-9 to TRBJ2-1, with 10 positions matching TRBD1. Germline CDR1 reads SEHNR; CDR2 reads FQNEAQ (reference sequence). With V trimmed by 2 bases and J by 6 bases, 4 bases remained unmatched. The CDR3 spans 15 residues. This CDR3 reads CASSLPGQGLNEQFF. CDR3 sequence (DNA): TGTGCCAGCAGCTTACCGGGACAGGGGCTCAATGAGCAGTTCTTC.

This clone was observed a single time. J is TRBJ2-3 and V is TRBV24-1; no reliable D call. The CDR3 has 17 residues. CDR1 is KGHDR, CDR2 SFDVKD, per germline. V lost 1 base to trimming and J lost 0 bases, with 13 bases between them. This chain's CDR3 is CATSDFGQKPSTDTQYF. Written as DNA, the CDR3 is TGTGCCACCAGTGATTTTGGGCAGAAACCTAGCACAGATACGCAGTATTTT.

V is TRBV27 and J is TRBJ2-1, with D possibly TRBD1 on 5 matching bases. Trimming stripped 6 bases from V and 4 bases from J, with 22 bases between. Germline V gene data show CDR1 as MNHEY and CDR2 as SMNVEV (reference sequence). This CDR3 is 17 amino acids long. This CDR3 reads CASSTDRSHTGYNEQFF. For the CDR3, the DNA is TGTGCCAGCAGCACTGACAGAAGTCACACCGGGTACAATGAGCAGTTCTTC.

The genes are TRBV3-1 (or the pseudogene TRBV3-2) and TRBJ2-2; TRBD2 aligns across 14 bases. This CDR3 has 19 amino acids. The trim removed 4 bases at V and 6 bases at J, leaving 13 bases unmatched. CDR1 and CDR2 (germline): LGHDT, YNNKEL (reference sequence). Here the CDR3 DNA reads TGTGCCAGCAGCCTCGCCCCGGGACTAGCGGGAGTAACCCCCGGGGAGCTGTTTTTT. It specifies CASSLAPGLAGVTPGELFF.

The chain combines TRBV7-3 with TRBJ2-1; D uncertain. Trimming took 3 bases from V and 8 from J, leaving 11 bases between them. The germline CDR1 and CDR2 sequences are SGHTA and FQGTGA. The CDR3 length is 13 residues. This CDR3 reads CASSLPGRHEQFF. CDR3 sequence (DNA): TGTGCCAGCAGCTTGCCCGGCCGCCATGAGCAGTTCTTC.

In DNA form, the CDR3 reads TGTGCCAGCAGCCCTCTAGGGGGGCACTACGAGCAGTACTTC. The encoded protein is CASSPLGGHYEQYF. The chain uses TRBV7-9 and TRBJ2-7, with D perhaps matching TRBD1 or TRBD2 (6 bases each). Per the germline V gene, CDR1 is SEHNR and CDR2 is FQNEAQ (reference sequence). CDR3 length equals 14 residues. The V end was cut by 5 bases, the J end by 3 bases, with 14 bases between.

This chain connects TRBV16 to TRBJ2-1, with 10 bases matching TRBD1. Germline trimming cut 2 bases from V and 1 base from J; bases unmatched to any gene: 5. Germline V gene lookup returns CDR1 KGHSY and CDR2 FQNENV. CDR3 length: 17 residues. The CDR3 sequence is CASSQNPDRGSYNEQFF. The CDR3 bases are TGTGCCAGCAGCCAAAACCCGGACAGGGGGTCCTACAATGAGCAGTTCTTC.

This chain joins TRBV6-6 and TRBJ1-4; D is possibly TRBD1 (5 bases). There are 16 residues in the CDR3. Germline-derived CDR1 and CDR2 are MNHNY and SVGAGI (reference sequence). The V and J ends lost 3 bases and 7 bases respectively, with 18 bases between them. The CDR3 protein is CASSYWQGRRVEKLFF. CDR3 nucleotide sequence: TGTGCCAGCAGTTATTGGCAGGGACGTCGCGTTGAAAAACTGTTTTTT.

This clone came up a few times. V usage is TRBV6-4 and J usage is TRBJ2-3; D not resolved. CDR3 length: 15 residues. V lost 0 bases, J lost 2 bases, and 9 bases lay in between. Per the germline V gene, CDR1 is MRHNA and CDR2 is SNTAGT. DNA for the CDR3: TGTGCCAGCAGTGACTCGCCGGGCTTCACAGATACGCAGTATTTT. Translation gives CASSDSPGFTDTQYF.

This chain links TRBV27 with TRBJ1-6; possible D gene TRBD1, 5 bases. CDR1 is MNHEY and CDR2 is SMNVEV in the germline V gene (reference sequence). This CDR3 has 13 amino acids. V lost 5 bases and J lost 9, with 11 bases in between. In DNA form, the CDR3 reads TGTGCCAGCAGTCATCGGGACTTTTCACCCCTCCACTTT. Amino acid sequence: CASSHRDFSPLHF.

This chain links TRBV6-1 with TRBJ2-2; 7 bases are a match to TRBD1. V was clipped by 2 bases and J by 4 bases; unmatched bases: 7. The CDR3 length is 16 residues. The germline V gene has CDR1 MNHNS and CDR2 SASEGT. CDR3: CASSELGTEITGELFF. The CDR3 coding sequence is TGTGCCAGCAGTGAACTGGGGACAGAAATCACCGGGGAGCTGTTTTTT.

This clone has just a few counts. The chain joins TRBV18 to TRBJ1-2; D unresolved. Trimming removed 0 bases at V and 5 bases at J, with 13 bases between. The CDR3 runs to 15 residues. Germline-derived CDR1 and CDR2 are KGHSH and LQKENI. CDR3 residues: CASSPPEERLYGYTF. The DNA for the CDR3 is TGTGCCAGCTCACCACCAGAGGAAAGACTTTATGGCTACACCTTC. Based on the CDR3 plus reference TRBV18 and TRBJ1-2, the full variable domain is NAGVMQNPRHLVRRRGQEARLRCSPMKGHSHVYWYRQLPEEGLKFMVYLQKENIIDESGMPKERFSAEFPKEGPSILRIQQVVRGDSAAYFCASSPPEERLYGYTFGSGTRLTVV.

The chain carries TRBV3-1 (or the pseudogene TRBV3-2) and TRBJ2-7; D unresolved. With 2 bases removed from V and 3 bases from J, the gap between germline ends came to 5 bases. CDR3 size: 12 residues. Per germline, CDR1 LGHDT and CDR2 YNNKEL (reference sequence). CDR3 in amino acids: CASSQINYEQYF. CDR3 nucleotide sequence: TGTGCCAGCAGCCAAATCAACTACGAGCAGTACTTC.

The DNA for the CDR3 is TGTGCCAGCGGGCAGACGGGGGAAAGGGAAAAACTGTTTTTT. It yields the protein CASGQTGEREKLFF. V usage is TRBV3-1 (or the pseudogene TRBV3-2) and J usage is TRBJ1-4; possibly TRBD1 for D (5 bases). Germline V gene sequence: CDR1 LGHDT, CDR2 YNNKEL (reference sequence). V gave up 8 bases and J gave up 8 bases, with 18 bases separating them. The CDR3 sequence is 14 residues long.

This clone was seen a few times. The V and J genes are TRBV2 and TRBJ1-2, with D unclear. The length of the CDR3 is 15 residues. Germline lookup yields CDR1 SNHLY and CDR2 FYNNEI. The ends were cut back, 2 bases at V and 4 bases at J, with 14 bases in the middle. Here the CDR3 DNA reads TGTGCCAGCAGTGAATTGGACTCGGAAAGCTATGGCTACACCTTC. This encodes CASSELDSESYGYTF.

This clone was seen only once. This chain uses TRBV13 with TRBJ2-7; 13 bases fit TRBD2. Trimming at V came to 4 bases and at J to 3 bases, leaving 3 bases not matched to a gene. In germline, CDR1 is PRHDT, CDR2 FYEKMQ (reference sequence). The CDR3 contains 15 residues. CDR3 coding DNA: TGTGCCAGCAGCTGGACTAGCGGGAGAATCTACGAGCAGTACTTC. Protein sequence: CASSWTSGRIYEQYF. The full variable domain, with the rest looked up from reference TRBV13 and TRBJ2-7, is AAGVIQSPRHLIKEKRETATLKCYPIPRHDTVYWYQQGPGQDPQFLISFYEKMQSDKGSIPDRFSAQQFSDYHSELNMSSLELGDSALYFCASSWTSGRIYEQYFGPGTRLTVT.